The source of this T cell receptor beta chain is a study of blood T cell repertoires in COVID-19. In the authors' workflow: The authors estimated nucleated cell counts from reference gene primer amplification. This table comes from immunoSEQ multiplex PCR, and its TCRdb copy is limited to in-frame clones, with some not included. V and J calls and clone size follow that table, whereas D and trimming were derived from the DNA. The table has about 56,000 clones, 84% seen once. Sequencing was performed on peripheral blood. This TCR came from a man aged 55 to 70 with COVID-19, enrolled during active disease.

The CDR3 DNA reads as TGTGCCACCAGTGACGATAGCTCGCAGCCCCAGCATTTT. Translation: CATSDDSSQPQHF. V gene TRBV24-1 combines with J gene TRBJ1-5; D uncertain. The CDR3 sequence is 13 residues long. The V gene's germline CDR1 is KGHDR and CDR2 SFDVKD. V was trimmed by 4 bases and J by 7 bases, leaving 10 bases between them.